This record looks at one TCR beta chain sequence and its context. TCRbeta library preparation incorporated unique molecular identifiers. Via MiXCR, TCRdb re-called the PCR reads, giving one row per CDR3 protein. This repertoire shows some 530,000 distinct CDR3 sequences, roughly an eighth found once; its top ten account for about 5.6%. The data derive from a study of T-cell reconstitution after alpha-beta-depleted transplantation in children. Germline lookup yields CDR1 DFQATT and CDR2 SNEGSKA (reference sequence). Trimming removed 3 bases at V and 6 bases at J, with 6 bases between. The CDR3 covers 10 residues.

V usage is TRBV20-1 and J usage is TRBJ2-7, with D hard to call. Sequencing used PBMCs from the stem cell graft donor, obtained from the stem cell graft. The sequence came from a human donor who donated a stem cell graft to a child with combined immunodeficiency. The DNA for the CDR3 is TGCAGTGCTAGCCGAGGCGAGCAGTACTTC. Amino acids: CSASRGEQYF.